This TCR beta chain is from a study of T cells after yellow fever vaccination. Study-wide findings and caveats: Post-booster reappearance was seen for most primary-vaccination clones (96% CD4, 75% to 90% CD8). The secondary response was weaker but peaked faster, day 5 versus 15.

The CDR3 runs to 14 residues. V lost 5 bases, J lost 6 bases, and 8 bases stayed unmatched. CDR1 is KGHSH, CDR2 LQKENI, per germline. With regard to this clonotype: Its antigen is unknown.

UMIs were added to TCR cDNA along with a universal primer site when it was made by 5'RACE template switching. TCRdb itself ran the 5' RACE reads through MiXCR, one entry per CDR3 protein. The sample yields nearly 550,000 distinct CDR3 sequences, under 25% seen once. The origin of this receptor is a man aged 25 to 40 who received the YFV17D yellow fever vaccine. The chain carries TRBV18 and TRBJ1-1, with TRBD1 matching over 8 bases. This specimen was PBMCs, taken 15 days after the yellow fever booster vaccination. The DNA of the CDR3 is TGTGCCAGCTCAGGCCGACAGGGGTTCTCTGAAGCTTTCTTT. Translating it yields CASSGRQGFSEAFF.